Presented here are 29 T cell receptor beta chains from one specimen sequenced in a study of T cell responses to AZD1222 COVID-19 vaccine. Generated by immunoSEQ multiplex PCR, the TCRdb table keeps only in-frame clones and is missing some. In the table there are roughly 260,000 clones, over 90% of which are singletons. The material was peripheral blood, obtained on day 0 of AZD1222 vaccination. The receptors stem from an adult in good health.

The V gene is TRBV6-5, the J gene TRBJ2-3; weak D call: TRBD1 (6 bases). The CDR3 consists of 13 residues. CDR1 and CDR2 (germline): MNHEY, SVGAGI. The V end lost 6 bases, the J end lost 8 bases, and 15 bases lay between the germline ends. CDR3 in DNA: TGTGCCAGCAGGGACAGACCCATGGGTACGCAGTATTTT. Translating it yields CASRDRPMGTQYF.

The chain joins TRBV6-2 or TRBV6-3 to TRBJ2-1; D might be TRBD1 (6 bases). The V end was cut by 1 base, the J end by 5 bases, with 15 bases between. Germline lookup yields CDR1 MNHEY and CDR2 SVGEGT. This CDR3 comprises 16 residues. CDR3 sequence (DNA): TGTGCCAGCAGTTACTACCGACCGGGACAAAACAATGAGCAGTTCTTC. This gives the protein CASSYYRPGQNNEQFF.

For the CDR3, the DNA is TGTGCCAGCTCAACGGGGCGGTCTTTTTCCGGCTACACCTTC. Amino acid sequence: CASSTGRSFSGYTF. V and J are TRBV19 and TRBJ1-2; the D gene is possibly TRBD1 (5 bases). The CDR3 length is 14 residues. From germline, CDR1 is LNHDA and CDR2 SQIVND (reference sequence). The V end was cut by 9 bases, the J end by 8 bases, with 22 bases between.

This clone occurred once. The chain recombines TRBV5-1 with TRBJ2-1; tentative D call: TRBD1 (6 bases). Germline CDR1 and CDR2: SGHRS and YFSETQ. The CDR3 has 11 amino acids. With 0 bases removed from V and 12 bases from J, the gap between germline ends came to 7 bases. The CDR3 DNA sequence: TGCGCCAGCAGCTTGGAAGGGGGGCAGTTCTTC. It yields the protein CASSLEGGQFF.

Comment on this clone: Other DNA sequences in this specimen translate into the identical CDR3. This chain joins TRBV7-2 and TRBJ2-7; maybe TRBD1 (5 bases). From germline, CDR1 is SGHTA and CDR2 FQGNSA. The CDR3 is 13 residues long. Trimming left V 5 bases short and J 0 bases short, with 8 bases between. This CDR3 reads CASSVQVSYEQYF. CDR3 nucleotides: TGTGCCAGCAGCGTACAGGTCTCCTACGAGCAGTACTTC.

The J gene is TRBJ2-7, the V gene TRBV15, with 9 bases aligning to TRBD2. Germline V lookup: CDR1 LNHNV, CDR2 YYDKDF (reference sequence). The CDR3 runs 17 residues. After removal of 0 bases from V and 5 bases from J, the junction contained 11 bases not matched to a gene. CDR3 loop: CATSRDSLAGPLDEQYF. In nucleotides, the CDR3 is TGTGCCACCAGCAGAGATTCCCTAGCGGGACCCCTGGACGAGCAGTACTTC.

The J gene is TRBJ1-6, the V gene TRBV7-2; perhaps TRBD1 as D (6 bases). CDR3 length: 14 residues. Per germline, CDR1 SGHTA and CDR2 FQGNSA. Deletions cut 4 bases from V and 6 bases from J, with 10 bases between. DNA of the CDR3: TGTGCCAGCAGCTCCGGACAGCCTAATTCACCCCTCCACTTT. This codes for CASSSGQPNSPLHF.

This chain connects TRBV19 to TRBJ1-6; possibly TRBD1 for D (5 bases). This CDR3 comprises 15 residues. V dropped 7 bases and J dropped 7 bases, with 17 bases sitting between them. Germline loops: CDR1 LNHDA, CDR2 SQIVND (reference sequence). The CDR3 loop is CASNPGTSQNSPLHF. Here the CDR3 DNA reads TGTGCCAGTAACCCCGGGACTTCCCAGAATTCACCCCTCCACTTT. Drawing the rest from reference TRBV19 and TRBJ1-6, the complete variable domain is DGGITQSPKYLFRKEGQNVTLSCEQNLNHDAMYWYRQDPGQGLRLIYYSQIVNDFQKGDIAEGYSVSREKKESFPLTVTSAQKNPTAFYLCASNPGTSQNSPLHFGNGTRLTVT.

This clone has just one count. This chain joins TRBV29-1 and TRBJ1-4, with TRBD1 as a possible D gene (5 bases). Germline V gene data show CDR1 as SQVTM and CDR2 as ANQGSEA. The CDR3 loop spans 14 amino acids. V lost 7 bases and J 1 base, leaving 13 bases between the germline ends. CDR3 nucleotide sequence: TGCAGCGCCGGGTGGGGGAAAACTAATGAAAAACTGTTTTTT. It encodes CSAGWGKTNEKLFF.

The chain is built from TRBV2 and TRBJ1-5; 11 bases fit TRBD1. This CDR3 contains 15 residues. V was pared by 4 bases and J by 6 bases, with 5 bases of the junction left unmatched. CDR1 and CDR2 from the germline V gene are SNHLY and FYNNEI. CDR3 amino acids: CASSGDRGGLQPQHF. DNA for the CDR3: TGTGCCAGCAGTGGGGACAGGGGGGGACTTCAGCCCCAGCATTTT.

The chain's CDR3 is CASSPQGGWETQYF. The CDR3 DNA reads TGTGCCAGCAGCCCCCAAGGGGGCTGGGAGACCCAGTACTTC. V gene TRBV7-3 combines with J gene TRBJ2-5; 7 positions match TRBD1. Looked up from germline, CDR1 is SGHTA and CDR2 is FQGTGA. The V segment lost 5 bases and the J segment 5 bases; nucleotides outside the gene matches: 8. The CDR3 is 14 amino acids.

This clone has just one count. V usage is TRBV2 and J usage is TRBJ1-2, with D tentatively TRBD1 (5 bases). CDR1 and CDR2 (germline): SNHLY, FYNNEI. Between the trimmed V and J ends, which lost 5 bases and 4 bases, there was a span of 20 bases. CDR3 length: 16 residues. The DNA of the CDR3 is TGTGCCAGCAGTCCCGGCGAGGGCGGGGGAAGCTATGGCTACACCTTC. Translation gives CASSPGEGGGSYGYTF.

The chain uses TRBV5-6 and TRBJ2-7; 11 nucleotides match TRBD1. CDR1 and CDR2 from the germline V gene are SGHDT and YYEEEE. The V and J ends lost 4 bases and 2 bases, in that order; junction bases with no gene match: 8. The CDR3 contains 16 residues. The CDR3 coding sequence is TGTGCCAGCAGCCACGGACAGGGGGCCTTGACCTACGAGCAGTACTTC. As protein: CASSHGQGALTYEQYF. The complete variable domain, with remaining parts taken from reference TRBV5-6 and TRBJ2-7, reads DAGVTQSPTHLIKTRGQQVTLRCSPKSGHDTVSWYQQALGQGPQFIFQYYEEEERQRGNFPDRFSGHQFPNYSSELNVNALLLGDSALYLCASSHGQGALTYEQYFGPGTRLTVT.

CDR3 sequence: CASPGTGSTDTQYF. The CDR3, as DNA: TGTGCCAGCCCGGGGACAGGGAGCACAGATACGCAGTATTTT. The chain combines TRBV7-9 with TRBJ2-3, with TRBD1 identical over 9 bases. The CDR3 has 14 amino acids. The germline V gene has CDR1 SEHNR and CDR2 FQNEAQ (reference sequence). J lost 0 bases, V lost 8 bases, and 3 bases had no gene match.

V usage is TRBV6-2 or TRBV6-3 and J usage is TRBJ2-7, with a tentative D call TRBD1 (5 bases). V lost 5 bases, J lost 0 bases, and 14 bases lay in between. The V gene's germline CDR1 is MNHEY and CDR2 SVGEGT. The CDR3 consists of 15 residues. The CDR3 reads CASSKGRSSSYEQYF. CDR3 DNA: TGTGCCAGCAGTAAGGGGCGGTCGAGCTCCTACGAGCAGTACTTC.

V gene TRBV5-4 combines with J gene TRBJ2-7; 12 bases match TRBD1. Germline V CDR1 and CDR2: SGHNT, YYREEE (reference sequence). The CDR3 runs to 14 residues. Trimming took 5 bases from V and 5 from J; bases not matched to a gene: 5. In DNA, the CDR3 is TGTGCCAGCAGACGGGACAGGGGGCTACACGAGCAGTACTTC. Its translation: CASRRDRGLHEQYF.

The rearrangement uses TRBV19 and TRBJ2-1, with 8 positions matching TRBD2. The CDR3 loop spans 17 amino acids. V was clipped by 5 bases and J by 9 bases; unmatched bases: 18. Germline loops: CDR1 LNHDA, CDR2 SQIVND (reference sequence). The CDR3 DNA reads as TGTGCCAGTAGTGCCCCTTATGCGGGAGGAGGGGTAGGTGAGCAGTTCTTC. Residues: CASSAPYAGGGVGEQFF.

V usage is TRBV19 and J usage is TRBJ1-5; D ambiguous. Germline V gene sequence: CDR1 LNHDA, CDR2 SQIVND (reference sequence). CDR3 length: 15 amino acids. V was cut by 5 bases and J by 0 bases, with 11 bases left in between. The CDR3 is CASSPWRDSNQPQHF. In DNA, the CDR3 is TGTGCCAGTAGTCCTTGGAGGGATAGCAATCAGCCCCAGCATTTT.

This chain uses TRBV6-2 or TRBV6-3 with TRBJ2-1; TRBD2 matches 12 bases. Germline V lookup: CDR1 MNHEY, CDR2 SVGEGT. The length of the CDR3 is 16 residues. Trimming at V came to 4 bases and at J to 7 bases, leaving 8 bases not matched to a gene. CDR3 nucleotide sequence: TGTGCCAGCAGTTCCCGCCCTAGCGGGAGGGCGAATGAGCAGTTCTTC. Translation gives CASSSRPSGRANEQFF.

This clone was recorded only once. This chain joins TRBV28 and TRBJ2-5; D unresolved. Germline V gene lookup returns CDR1 MDHEN and CDR2 SYDVKM. V lost 5 bases, J lost 4 bases, and 11 bases lay in between. This CDR3 has 13 amino acids. CDR3 region: CASSPPELETQYF. CDR3 sequence (DNA): TGTGCCAGCAGTCCCCCAGAATTAGAGACCCAGTACTTC. The variable domain in full, with the rest retrieved from reference TRBV28 and TRBJ2-5, is DVKVTQSSRYLVKRTGEKVFLECVQDMDHENMFWYRQDPGLGLRLIYFSYDVKMKEKGDIPEGYSVSREKKERFSLILESASTNQTSMYLCASSPPELETQYFGPGTRLLVL.

The chain joins TRBV7-9 to TRBJ1-2; D remains unclear. Germline V gives CDR1 SEHNR, CDR2 FQNEAQ (reference sequence). The length of the CDR3 is 16 residues. Trimming took 6 bases from V and 8 from J, leaving 25 bases between them. The CDR3 loop reads CASRARPGDLREGYTF. CDR3 DNA: TGTGCCAGCAGGGCTAGGCCGGGAGACCTTCGGGAAGGCTACACCTTC.

This chain uses TRBV27 with TRBJ2-7; 9 bases match TRBD1. CDR3 length: 17 residues. The ends lost 4 bases at V and 2 bases at J; junction bases unmatched: 12. Germline CDR1 reads MNHEY; CDR2 reads SMNVEV (reference sequence). CDR3 amino acids: CASSSEIRDRVPYEQYF. DNA of the CDR3: TGTGCCAGCAGTTCAGAGATCCGGGACAGGGTTCCCTACGAGCAGTACTTC.

The chain joins TRBV9 to TRBJ2-6; D ambiguous. Looked up from germline, CDR1 is SGDLS and CDR2 is YYNGEE. Trimming took 0 bases from V and 0 from J, leaving 7 bases between them. The CDR3 contains 16 residues. CDR3 residues: CASSVASNSGANVLTF. The CDR3 DNA is TGTGCCAGCAGCGTAGCCAGTAACTCTGGGGCCAACGTCCTGACTTTC.

The gene calls are TRBV20-1 and TRBJ2-3, with unresolved D. CDR1 and CDR2 (germline): DFQATT, SNEGSKA (reference sequence). Trimming stripped 5 bases from V and 6 bases from J, with 9 bases between. CDR3 length: 11 amino acids. The CDR3 reads CSAPDGDTQYF. The CDR3 bases are TGCAGTGCTCCGGACGGGGATACGCAGTATTTT.

The rearrangement joins TRBV7-2 to TRBJ2-1, with D perhaps TRBD2 (5 bases). Germline V gene sequence: CDR1 SGHTA, CDR2 FQGNSA. Trimming took off 6 bases at V and 0 bases at J, with 6 bases between the two ends. This CDR3 contains 13 residues. CDR3 nucleotides: TGTGCCAGCAGGAGGGACTCCTACAATGAGCAGTTCTTC. This codes for CASRRDSYNEQFF.

V and J are TRBV3-1 (or the pseudogene TRBV3-2) and TRBJ2-5; D is ambiguous. V was clipped by 4 bases and J by 4 bases, with 13 bases between them. Germline assignment: CDR1 LGHDT and CDR2 YNNKEL (reference sequence). CDR3 length: 14 residues. This chain's CDR3 is CASSPRSHIETQYF. In DNA, the CDR3 is TGTGCCAGCAGCCCTCGTAGTCATATAGAGACCCAGTACTTC.

CDR3 protein: CASSLRGQEYF. The CDR3 DNA reads as TGTGCCAGCAGCTTGAGGGGACAGGAGTACTTC. This chain uses TRBV5-8 with TRBJ2-7, with TRBD1 matching over 8 bases. CDR3 length: 11 residues. V gave up 1 base and J gave up 11 bases; unmatched junction bases: 2. Germline CDR1 reads SGHTS; CDR2 reads YDEGEE.

The genes are TRBV5-4 and TRBJ1-4; D not certain. This CDR3 comprises 14 residues. Trimming cost V 1 base and J 6 bases, with 10 bases left between them. Looked up from germline, CDR1 is SGHNT and CDR2 is YYREEE (reference sequence). CDR3 nucleotides: TGTGCCAGCAGCTTGAGCCAGAATGATGAAAAACTGTTTTTT. Amino acid sequence: CASSLSQNDEKLFF.

V usage is TRBV3-1 (or the pseudogene TRBV3-2) and J usage is TRBJ2-1; D perhaps matches TRBD2 (5 bases). In germline, CDR1 is LGHDT, CDR2 YNNKEL (reference sequence). The CDR3 spans 12 residues. V was shortened by 4 bases and J by 9 bases, with 10 bases between the two germline ends. The CDR3 reads CASSPGKGEQFF. CDR3 sequence (DNA): TGTGCCAGCAGCCCGGGAAAAGGTGAGCAGTTCTTC.